One and the same sample provided the 29 T cell receptor beta chains below, sequenced in a study of T cells in Graves' hyperthyroidism and ophthalmopathy. Amplified TCR beta CDR3 regions derived from RNA transcripts. TCR CDR3 underwent first-round RT-PCR with the HTBI primer set. TCRdb ran MiXCR on the multiplex PCR reads and lists one entry per CDR3 protein. The sample lists approximately 330,000 distinct CDR3 sequences; around a fifth were seen once. The specimen was blood. Receptor source: a woman aged 50 to 60 with Graves' hyperthyroidism.

The chain links TRBV29-1 to TRBJ2-7, with 10 bases lining up with TRBD2. The J segment lost 0 bases and the V segment lost 6 bases, leaving 5 bases of the junction unmatched. The CDR3 has 14 residues. Germline V gives CDR1 SQVTM, CDR2 ANQGSEA. The CDR3 region has the DNA TGCAGCGTCGGGACTAGCGAGAGCTCCTACGAGCAGTACTTC. Translating it yields CSVGTSESSYEQYF.

This clonotype was observed many times. The gene calls are TRBV5-1 and TRBJ2-7, with 9 bases identical to TRBD2. Per germline, CDR1 SGHRS and CDR2 YFSETQ. Trimming at V came to 0 bases and at J to 2 bases, leaving 3 bases not matched to a gene. CDR3 length: 15 residues. In DNA form, the CDR3 reads TGCGCCAGCAGCTTGGAATCTAGCGGGGCCTACGAGCAGTACTTC. Translating gives CASSLESSGAYEQYF.

In its sample, this clonotype was seen a few times. This chain uses TRBV7-8 with TRBJ2-2; 10 bases agree with TRBD1. Trimming took 5 bases from V and 4 from J; bases not matched to a gene: 4. This CDR3 has 15 amino acids. Germline CDR1 and CDR2: SGHVS and FQNEAQ. This CDR3 reads CASSRQGAGTGELFF. CDR3 coding DNA: TGTGCCAGCAGCCGACAGGGGGCGGGCACCGGGGAGCTGTTTTTT.

This clonotype was found a few times. The chain joins TRBV7-8 to TRBJ2-2; weak D call: TRBD2 (6 bases). The CDR3 is made up of 14 amino acids. Germline lookup yields CDR1 SGHVS and CDR2 FQNEAQ. V was shortened by 2 bases and J by 6 bases, with 10 bases between the two germline ends. The CDR3 is CASSLREEAGELFF. CDR3 in DNA: TGTGCCAGCAGCTTAAGGGAGGAGGCCGGGGAGCTGTTTTTT.

The gene calls are TRBV19 and TRBJ2-2; the D gene is possibly TRBD1 (6 bases). V gave up 5 bases and J gave up 2 bases, with 12 bases separating them. The CDR3 length is 15 residues. The germline V gene encodes CDR1 LNHDA and CDR2 SQIVND (reference sequence). CDR3 DNA sequence: TGTGCCAGTAGTGCCACAGGGAGAAACACCGGGGAGCTGTTTTTT. As protein: CASSATGRNTGELFF.

This clonotype showed up many times. The gene calls are TRBV12-3 or TRBV12-4 and TRBJ2-2; the match to TRBD1 covers 9 bases. The CDR3 totals 16 residues. The V segment lost 1 base and the J segment 6 bases; nucleotides outside the gene matches: 6. CDR3 amino acids: CASSLGGTGLAGELFF. The CDR3 region has the DNA TGTGCCAGCAGTTTAGGAGGGACAGGGTTAGCCGGGGAGCTGTTTTTT.

This clonotype has at least ten counts. The chain recombines TRBV13 with TRBJ1-1; tentatively, D is TRBD1 (5 bases). V was shortened by 5 bases and J by 2 bases, with 18 bases between the two germline ends. Germline V gene data show CDR1 as PRHDT and CDR2 as FYEKMQ (reference sequence). The CDR3 contains 16 residues. The CDR3 is CASSREWVGGNTEAFF. In nucleotides, the CDR3 is TGTGCCAGCAGCAGAGAATGGGTGGGGGGTAACACTGAAGCTTTCTTT.

This clonotype was counted a few times. The V call is TRBV15, the J call TRBJ1-5; no firm D call. Germline assignment: CDR1 LNHNV and CDR2 YYDKDF (reference sequence). The V and J ends lost 1 base and 2 bases respectively, with 15 bases between them. This CDR3 region has 17 residues. In DNA, the CDR3 is TGTGCCACCAGCAGAGTTCTGTTAGGGCTGGGCAATCAGCCCCAGCATTTT. Translation gives CATSRVLLGLGNQPQHF.

The table lists this clonotype with many counts. V and J are TRBV6-1 and TRBJ1-1, with D tentatively TRBD1 (5 bases). In germline, CDR1 is MNHNS, CDR2 SASEGT. The CDR3 sequence is 12 residues long. With 8 bases removed from V and 1 base from J, the gap between germline ends came to 8 bases. DNA for the CDR3: TGTGCCAGCTCGGGGGGGAACACTGAAGCTTTCTTT. It translates to CASSGGNTEAFF.

This clonotype came up a few times. The chain recombines TRBV6-2 or TRBV6-3 with TRBJ1-2, with D perhaps TRBD1 (6 bases). This CDR3 has 15 residues. Trimming shortened V by 0 bases and J by 4 bases, and 12 bases separated the two germline ends. CDR1 and CDR2 from the germline V gene are MNHEY and SVGEGT. The DNA of the CDR3 is TGTGCCAGCAGTTACTCGAGAGGGGGGCGCTATGGCTACACCTTC. Its translation is CASSYSRGGRYGYTF.

About this clonotype itself: The germline gene is not matched at one end of the junction; a read error may be the cause. CDR3 region: CVSSQEKGAGTDTQYF. The CDR3 region has the DNA TGTGTCAGCAGCCAAGAGAAGGGGGCTGGGACAGATACGCAGTATTTT. The gene calls are TRBV3-1 and TRBJ2-3; TRBD1 matches 7 bases. This CDR3 region has 16 residues. The V gene's germline CDR1 is LGHDT and CDR2 YNNKEL (reference sequence).

The V and J genes are TRBV7-3 and TRBJ2-3; the match to TRBD2 covers 9 bases. The germline V gene has CDR1 SGHTA and CDR2 FQGTGA. This CDR3 spans 16 amino acids. V was clipped by 1 base and J by 4 bases; unmatched bases: 6. CDR3 loop: CASSLMAAGGPDTQYF. For the CDR3, the DNA is TGTGCCAGCAGCTTAATGGCGGCGGGGGGGCCAGATACGCAGTATTTT.

This clonotype has just a few counts. This chain connects TRBV20-1 to TRBJ2-2; 11 nucleotides align to TRBD2. Trimming at V came to 4 bases and at J to 4 bases, leaving 5 bases not matched to a gene. The CDR3 totals 15 residues. Germline V gene data show CDR1 as DFQATT and CDR2 as SNEGSKA (reference sequence). The DNA of the CDR3 is TGCAGTGCTAAGTTTAGCGGGAGGGCCACCGGGGAGCTGTTTTTT. This translates into CSAKFSGRATGELFF.

This clonotype was seen more than once but under ten times. The rearrangement links TRBV5-1 to TRBJ2-1, with 10 nucleotides matching TRBD2. Germline CDR1 and CDR2: SGHRS and YFSETQ. V lost 6 bases, J lost 9 bases, and 12 bases stayed unmatched. The CDR3 extends over 15 amino acids. CDR3 coding DNA: TGCGCCAGCAATCTAGCGGGAGCTAGTTTAGGTGAGCAGTTCTTC. This sequence encodes CASNLAGASLGEQFF.

V usage is TRBV10-2 and J usage is TRBJ1-2; D may be TRBD1 (6 bases). In germline, CDR1 is WSHSY, CDR2 SAAADI. CDR3 length: 18 residues. Deletions cut 0 bases from V and 4 bases from J, with 21 bases between. The CDR3 DNA reads TGCGCCAGCAGTGAGTCGAGGGGTGCGGCAGGGGTAGTCTATGGCTACACCTTC. Its translation is CASSESRGAAGVVYGYTF.

The chain uses TRBV20-1 and TRBJ1-1; D is perhaps TRBD1 (6 bases). The germline V gene has CDR1 DFQATT and CDR2 SNEGSKA (reference sequence). This CDR3 region has 15 residues. The germline V and J ends were trimmed by 3 bases and 1 base, with 15 bases remaining between them. CDR3 sequence (DNA): TGCAGTGCTAGTAAGCAGGGGTCGGGGAACACTGAAGCTTTCTTT. Translating it yields CSASKQGSGNTEAFF.

In its sample, this clonotype was seen a few times. J is TRBJ1-1 and V is TRBV19; 11 bases agree with TRBD1. Germline CDR1 and CDR2: LNHDA and SQIVND (reference sequence). CDR3 length equals 15 residues. J lost 2 bases, V lost 6 bases, and 5 bases had no gene match. CDR3 sequence (DNA): TGTGCCAGTAGGCCGGACAGGGGGCTTAACACTGAAGCTTTCTTT. Encoded protein: CASRPDRGLNTEAFF.

This clonotype was seen repeatedly, ten times or more. J is TRBJ2-5 and V is TRBV28, with a weak D call TRBD2 (5 bases). V dropped 3 bases and J dropped 4 bases, with 12 bases sitting between them. CDR1 is MDHEN and CDR2 is SYDVKM in the germline V gene. There are 14 residues in the CDR3. The CDR3 sequence is CASSLTEVRETQYF. The CDR3 region has the DNA TGTGCCAGCAGTTTGACGGAGGTTCGAGAGACCCAGTACTTC.

This clonotype came up many times. This chain joins TRBV20-1 and TRBJ2-3, with 8 bases fitting TRBD2. Germline trimming cut 3 bases from V and 8 bases from J; bases unmatched to any gene: 10. This CDR3 is built from 14 residues. Germline V gene lookup returns CDR1 DFQATT and CDR2 SNEGSKA (reference sequence). CDR3 in amino acids: CSARPTSARGTQYF. The DNA for the CDR3 is TGCAGTGCTAGGCCGACTAGCGCCAGGGGTACGCAGTATTTT.

J is TRBJ1-1 and V is TRBV9, with 7 positions matching TRBD1. The CDR3 spans 13 residues. J was trimmed by 5 bases and V by 3 bases; bases with no gene match: 4. CDR1 and CDR2 (germline): SGDLS, YYNGEE. CDR3 coding DNA: TGTGCCAGCAGCGAGGCAGGGGGGACTGAAGCTTTCTTT. Translation gives CASSEAGGTEAFF. Variable domain in full (rest from reference TRBV9 and TRBJ1-1): DSGVTQTPKHLITATGQRVTLRCSPRSGDLSVYWYQQSLDQGLQFLIQYYNGEERAKGNILERFSAQQFPDLHSELNLSSLELGDSALYFCASSEAGGTEAFFGQGTRLTVV.

This clonotype showed up many times. The CDR3 reads CASSQAGRRRGTDTQYF. The CDR3 region has the DNA TGTGCCAGCAGCCAAGCGGGACGGCGAAGAGGCACAGATACGCAGTATTTT. V is TRBV3-1 and J is TRBJ2-3; D may be TRBD1 or TRBD2 (5 bases each). The CDR3 runs 17 residues. Trimming shortened V by 1 base and J by 1 base, and 15 bases separated the two germline ends. CDR1 and CDR2 from the germline V gene are LGHDT and YNNKEL (reference sequence).

This clonotype was detected many times. The CDR3 nucleotides read TGTGCCAGCAGTGAAACTGGACTAGCGGGGGTTAGGGAGCAGTTCTTC. This codes for CASSETGLAGVREQFF. V and J are TRBV2 and TRBJ2-1; the match to TRBD2 covers 13 bases. CDR3 length equals 16 residues. Germline lookup yields CDR1 SNHLY and CDR2 FYNNEI. V shed 2 bases and J 10 bases; nucleotides not matched to a gene: 8.

This clonotype was counted many times. The chain has TRBV6-6 and TRBJ1-1; D unresolved. Germline assignment: CDR1 MNHNY and CDR2 SVGAGI (reference sequence). The CDR3 totals 15 residues. V gave up 0 bases and J gave up 1 base, with 9 bases separating them. The chain's CDR3 is CASSYSRQANTEAFF. As DNA, the CDR3 is TGTGCCAGCAGTTACTCTAGGCAGGCGAACACTGAAGCTTTCTTT.

The rearrangement links TRBV6-2 or TRBV6-3 to TRBJ1-6; unclear D gene. V was shortened by 4 bases and J by 1 base, with 11 bases between the two germline ends. CDR3 length equals 16 residues. CDR1 MNHEY and CDR2 SVGEGT come from the germline V gene. This CDR3 reads CASSSTKGSYNSPLHF. The DNA for the CDR3 is TGTGCCAGCAGTTCAACGAAGGGTTCCTATAATTCACCCCTCCACTTT.

This clonotype was seen many times. The rearrangement joins TRBV12-3 or TRBV12-4 to TRBJ2-7; TRBD2 might be the D (6 bases). V was pared by 0 bases and J by 0 bases, with 9 bases between. The CDR3 has 15 amino acids. CDR3 in amino acids: CASSLAGGRSYEQYF. CDR3 DNA: TGTGCCAGCAGTTTAGCGGGGGGTCGCTCCTACGAGCAGTACTTC.

This clonotype has more than one count but fewer than ten. The V gene is TRBV2, the J gene TRBJ2-3; TRBD1 aligns across 9 bases. Germline V lookup: CDR1 SNHLY, CDR2 FYNNEI. Trimming at V came to 6 bases and at J to 2 bases, leaving 6 bases not matched to a gene. The CDR3 has 15 residues. CDR3 protein: CASSEGQGNTDTQYF. CDR3 coding DNA: TGTGCCAGCAGCGAGGGACAGGGAAACACAGATACGCAGTATTTT. Variable domain in full (rest from reference TRBV2 and TRBJ2-3): EPEVTQTPSHQVTQMGQEVILRCVPISNHLYFYWYRQILGQKVEFLVSFYNNEISEKSEIFDDQFSVERPDGSNFTLKIRSTKLEDSAMYFCASSEGQGNTDTQYFGPGTRLTVL.

Many counts were recorded for this clonotype. The chain has TRBV30 and TRBJ1-1; weak D call: TRBD1 (6 bases). The CDR3 runs 9 residues. Germline V gene lookup returns CDR1 GTSNPN and CDR2 SVGIG (reference sequence). Trimming cost V 7 bases and J 6 bases, with 6 bases left between them. In nucleotides, the CDR3 is TGTGCCTCAGGGGCTGAAGCTTTCTTT. This sequence encodes CASGAEAFF.

Many counts were recorded for this clonotype. The chain is built from TRBV29-1 and TRBJ2-5; 8 bases align to TRBD1. The CDR3 spans 13 residues. Germline CDR1 SQVTM, CDR2 ANQGSEA. Germline trimming cut 7 bases from V and 5 bases from J; bases unmatched to any gene: 9. The CDR3 sequence is CSARQGSMETQYF. DNA of the CDR3: TGCAGCGCCAGACAGGGGAGTATGGAGACCCAGTACTTC.

Concerning this clonotype itself: A read error is possible here, since a much larger clone lies one base away. The chain has TRBV12-3 or TRBV12-4 and TRBJ1-2; D gene unclear. There are 14 residues in the CDR3. The CDR3 region is CASSLALGGYDYTF. The CDR3 nucleotides are TGTGCCAGCAGTTTAGCGCTGGGTGGATATGACTACACCTTC.